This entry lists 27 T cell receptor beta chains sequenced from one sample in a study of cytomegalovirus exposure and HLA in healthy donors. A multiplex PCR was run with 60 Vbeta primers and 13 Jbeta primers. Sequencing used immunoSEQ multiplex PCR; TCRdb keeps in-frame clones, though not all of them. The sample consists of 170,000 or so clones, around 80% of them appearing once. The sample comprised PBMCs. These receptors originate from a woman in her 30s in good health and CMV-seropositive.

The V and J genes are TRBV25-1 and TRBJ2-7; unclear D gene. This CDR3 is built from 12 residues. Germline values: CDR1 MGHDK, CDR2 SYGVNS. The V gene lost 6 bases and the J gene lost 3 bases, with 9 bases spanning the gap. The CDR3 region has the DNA TGTGCCAGCAGGACTCAGAGCTACGAGCAGTACTTC. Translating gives CASRTQSYEQYF.

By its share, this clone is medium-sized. CDR3 DNA sequence: TGTGCCAGCAGCCCCATAGCGGGAGTTAACGAGCAGTACTTC. This encodes CASSPIAGVNEQYF. J is TRBJ2-7 and V is TRBV7-2; 9 positions agree with TRBD2. The CDR3 has 14 residues. Germline CDR1 and CDR2: SGHTA and FQGNSA. Trimming took 5 bases from V and 5 from J; bases not matched to a gene: 7. Drawing the rest from reference TRBV7-2 and TRBJ2-7, the complete variable domain is GAGVSQSPSNKVTEKGKDVELRCDPISGHTALYWYRQSLGQGLEFLIYFQGNSAPDKSGLPSDRFSAERTGGSVSTLTIQRTQQEDSAVYLCASSPIAGVNEQYFGPGTRLTVT.

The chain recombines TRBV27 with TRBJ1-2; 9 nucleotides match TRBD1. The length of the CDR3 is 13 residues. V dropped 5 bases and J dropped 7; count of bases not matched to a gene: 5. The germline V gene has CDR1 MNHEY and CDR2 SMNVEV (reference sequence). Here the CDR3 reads CASSITGGGGYTF. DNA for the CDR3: TGTGCCAGCAGTATTACAGGGGGCGGTGGCTACACCTTC.

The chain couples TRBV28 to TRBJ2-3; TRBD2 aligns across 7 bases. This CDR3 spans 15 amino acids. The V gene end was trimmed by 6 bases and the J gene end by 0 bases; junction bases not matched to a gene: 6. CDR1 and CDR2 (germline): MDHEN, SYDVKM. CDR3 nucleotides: TGTGCCAGCAGCTCGAGCGGGATAAGCACAGATACGCAGTATTTT. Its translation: CASSSSGISTDTQYF.

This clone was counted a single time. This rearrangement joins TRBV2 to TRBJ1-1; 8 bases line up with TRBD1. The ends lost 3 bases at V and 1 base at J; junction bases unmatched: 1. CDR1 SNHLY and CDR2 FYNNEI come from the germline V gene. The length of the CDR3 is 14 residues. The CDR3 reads CASSEQGANTEAFF. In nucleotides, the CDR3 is TGTGCCAGCAGTGAGCAGGGGGCGAACACTGAAGCTTTCTTT.

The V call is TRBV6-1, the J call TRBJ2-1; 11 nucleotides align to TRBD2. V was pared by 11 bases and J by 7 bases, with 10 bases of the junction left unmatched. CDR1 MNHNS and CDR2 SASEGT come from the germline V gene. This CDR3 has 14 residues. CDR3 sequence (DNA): TGTGCCGCCCGCTTAGCGGGAGGGGGGAATGAGCAGTTCTTC. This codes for CAARLAGGGNEQFF.

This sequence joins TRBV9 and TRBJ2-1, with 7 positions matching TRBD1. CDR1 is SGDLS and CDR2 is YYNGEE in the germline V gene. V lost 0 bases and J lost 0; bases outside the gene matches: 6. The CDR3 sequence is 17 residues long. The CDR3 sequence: CASSVDRGLSSYNEQFF. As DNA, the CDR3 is TGTGCCAGCAGCGTAGACAGGGGCTTAAGCTCCTACAATGAGCAGTTCTTC.

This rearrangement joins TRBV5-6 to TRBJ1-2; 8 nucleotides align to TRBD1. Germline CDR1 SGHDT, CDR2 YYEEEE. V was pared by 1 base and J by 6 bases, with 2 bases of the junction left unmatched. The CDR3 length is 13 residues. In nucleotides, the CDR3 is TGTGCCAGCAGCTTGCCAGGGGGCAATGGCTACACCTTC. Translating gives CASSLPGGNGYTF.

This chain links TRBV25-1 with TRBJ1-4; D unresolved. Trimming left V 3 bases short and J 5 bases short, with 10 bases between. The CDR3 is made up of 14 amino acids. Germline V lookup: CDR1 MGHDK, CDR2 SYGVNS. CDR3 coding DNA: TGTGCCAGCAGTGAGATTGGGCAGAATGAAAAACTGTTTTTT. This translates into CASSEIGQNEKLFF.

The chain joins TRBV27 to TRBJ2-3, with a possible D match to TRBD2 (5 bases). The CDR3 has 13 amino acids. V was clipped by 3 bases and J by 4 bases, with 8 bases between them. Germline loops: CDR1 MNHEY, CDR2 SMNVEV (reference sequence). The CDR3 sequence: CASSLRASDTQYF. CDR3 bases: TGTGCCAGCAGTTTGAGGGCCTCAGATACGCAGTATTTT.

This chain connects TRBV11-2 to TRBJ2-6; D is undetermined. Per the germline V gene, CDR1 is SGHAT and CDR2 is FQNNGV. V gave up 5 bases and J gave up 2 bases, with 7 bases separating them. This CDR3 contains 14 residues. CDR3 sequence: CASSLLAGANVLTF. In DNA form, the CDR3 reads TGTGCCAGCAGCCTACTGGCTGGGGCCAACGTCCTGACTTTC.

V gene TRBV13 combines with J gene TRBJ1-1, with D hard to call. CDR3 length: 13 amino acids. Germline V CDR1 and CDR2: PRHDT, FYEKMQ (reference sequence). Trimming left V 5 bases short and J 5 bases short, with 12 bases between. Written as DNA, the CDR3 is TGTGCCAGCAGCGCTAGAGCCGGGACTGAAGCTTTCTTT. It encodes CASSARAGTEAFF.

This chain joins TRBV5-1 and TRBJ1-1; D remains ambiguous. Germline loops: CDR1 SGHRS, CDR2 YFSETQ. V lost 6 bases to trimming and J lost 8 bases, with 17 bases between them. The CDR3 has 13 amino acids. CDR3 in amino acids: CASTDPTDYEAFF. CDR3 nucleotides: TGCGCCAGCACAGATCCGACGGACTACGAAGCTTTCTTT.

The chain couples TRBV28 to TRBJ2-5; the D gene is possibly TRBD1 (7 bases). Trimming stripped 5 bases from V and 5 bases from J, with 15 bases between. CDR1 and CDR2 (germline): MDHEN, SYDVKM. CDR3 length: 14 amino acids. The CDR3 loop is CASSRDRDSETQYF. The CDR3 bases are TGTGCCAGCAGTAGAGACAGGGACTCGGAGACCCAGTACTTC.

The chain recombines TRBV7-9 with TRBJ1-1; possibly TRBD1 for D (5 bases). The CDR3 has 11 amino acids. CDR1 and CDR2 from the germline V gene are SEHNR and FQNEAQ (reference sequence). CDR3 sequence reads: CATGVNTEAFF. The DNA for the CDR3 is TGTGCAACGGGGGTGAACACTGAAGCTTTCTTT.

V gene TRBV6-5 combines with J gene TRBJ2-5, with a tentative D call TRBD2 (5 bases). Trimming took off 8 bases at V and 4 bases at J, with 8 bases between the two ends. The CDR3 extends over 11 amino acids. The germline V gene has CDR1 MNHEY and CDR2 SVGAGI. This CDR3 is CASRRGETQYF. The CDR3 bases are TGTGCCAGCCGCCGGGGAGAGACCCAGTACTTC.

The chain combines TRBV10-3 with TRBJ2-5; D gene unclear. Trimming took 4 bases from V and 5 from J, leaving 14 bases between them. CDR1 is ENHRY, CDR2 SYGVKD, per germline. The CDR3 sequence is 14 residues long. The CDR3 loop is CAISGSEVGETQYF. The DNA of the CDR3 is TGTGCCATCAGTGGCAGTGAGGTTGGGGAGACCCAGTACTTC.

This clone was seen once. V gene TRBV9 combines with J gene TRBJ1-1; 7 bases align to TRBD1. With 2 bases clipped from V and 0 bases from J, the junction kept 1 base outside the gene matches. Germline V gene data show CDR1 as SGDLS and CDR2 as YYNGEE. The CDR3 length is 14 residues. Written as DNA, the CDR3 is TGTGCCAGCAGCGTTACAGGGGTGAACACTGAAGCTTTCTTT. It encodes CASSVTGVNTEAFF.

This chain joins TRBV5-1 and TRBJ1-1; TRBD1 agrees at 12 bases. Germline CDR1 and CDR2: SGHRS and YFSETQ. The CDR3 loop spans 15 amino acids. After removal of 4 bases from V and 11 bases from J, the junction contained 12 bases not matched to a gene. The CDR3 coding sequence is TGCGCCAGCAGCGGGGGACAGGGGGCGCGAATCGGGGCTTTCTTT. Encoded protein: CASSGGQGARIGAFF.

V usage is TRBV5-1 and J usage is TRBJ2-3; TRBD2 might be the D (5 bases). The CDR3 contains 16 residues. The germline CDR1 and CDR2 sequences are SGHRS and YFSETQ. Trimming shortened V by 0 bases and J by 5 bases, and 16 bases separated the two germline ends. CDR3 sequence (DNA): TGCGCCAGCAGCTTGGACGGGCAGTCCGGGGTAGATACGCAGTATTTT. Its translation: CASSLDGQSGVDTQYF.

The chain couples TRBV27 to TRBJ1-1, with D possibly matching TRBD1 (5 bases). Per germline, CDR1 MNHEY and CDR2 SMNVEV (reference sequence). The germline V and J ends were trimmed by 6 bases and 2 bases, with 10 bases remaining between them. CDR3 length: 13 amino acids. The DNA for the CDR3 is TGTGCCAGCAGGGTAGGGGTCAACACTGAAGCTTTCTTT. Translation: CASRVGVNTEAFF.

The CDR3 loop reads CAWNRLAGSDNEQFF. The CDR3 nucleotides are TGTGCCTGGAATCGTCTAGCGGGATCCGACAATGAGCAGTTCTTC. V gene TRBV30 combines with J gene TRBJ2-1; 9 bases fit TRBD2. Germline-derived CDR1 and CDR2 are GTSNPN and SVGIG (reference sequence). J gave up 5 bases and V 4 bases, and 9 bases lay outside the gene matches. The CDR3 is 15 amino acids.

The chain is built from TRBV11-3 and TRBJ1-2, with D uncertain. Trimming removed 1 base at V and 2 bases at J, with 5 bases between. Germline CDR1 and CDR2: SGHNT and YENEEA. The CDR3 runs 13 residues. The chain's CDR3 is CASSLAQNYGYTF. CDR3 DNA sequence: TGTGCCAGCAGCTTAGCACAGAACTATGGCTACACCTTC.

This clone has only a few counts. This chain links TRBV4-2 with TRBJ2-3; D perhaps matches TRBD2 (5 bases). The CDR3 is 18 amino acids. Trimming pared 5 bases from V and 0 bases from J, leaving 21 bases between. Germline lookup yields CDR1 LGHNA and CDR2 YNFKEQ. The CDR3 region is CASSGKSGEDASTDTQYF. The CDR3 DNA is TGTGCCAGCAGCGGGAAGAGCGGAGAAGATGCTAGCACAGATACGCAGTATTTT.

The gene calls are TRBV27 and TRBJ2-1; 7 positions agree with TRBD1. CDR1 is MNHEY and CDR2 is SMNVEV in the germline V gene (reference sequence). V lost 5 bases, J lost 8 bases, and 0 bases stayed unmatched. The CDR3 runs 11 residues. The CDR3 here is CASSQGDEQFF. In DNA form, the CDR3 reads TGTGCCAGCAGTCAGGGGGATGAGCAGTTCTTC.

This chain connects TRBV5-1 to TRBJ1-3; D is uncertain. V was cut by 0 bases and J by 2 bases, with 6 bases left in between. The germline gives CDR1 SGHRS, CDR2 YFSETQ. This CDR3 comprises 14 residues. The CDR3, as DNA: TGCGCCAGCAGCTTGGAAGCTCCTGGAAACACCATATATTTT. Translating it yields CASSLEAPGNTIYF. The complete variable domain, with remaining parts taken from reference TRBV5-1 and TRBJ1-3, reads KAGVTQTPRYLIKTRGQQVTLSCSPISGHRSVSWYQQTPGQGLQFLFEYFSETQRNKGNFPGRFSGRQFSNSRSEMNVSTLELGDSALYLCASSLEAPGNTIYFGEGSWLTVV.

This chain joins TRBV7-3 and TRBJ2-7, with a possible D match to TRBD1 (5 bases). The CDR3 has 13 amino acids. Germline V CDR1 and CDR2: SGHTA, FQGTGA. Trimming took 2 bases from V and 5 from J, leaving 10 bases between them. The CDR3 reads CASSLSGYDEQYF. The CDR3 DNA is TGTGCCAGCAGCTTATCAGGGTACGACGAGCAGTACTTC.